Below, one T cell receptor (beta chain) is given with its context. Its antigen is undetermined. A second PCR, run for roughly 7 to 12 cycles, used a sample-barcoded 5' primer plus a J-beta primer mix. A single record per CDR3 protein comes from TCRdb applying MiXCR to the 5' RACE reads. The sample has around 750,000 distinct CDR3 sequences, 50% to 65% seen once. The sample comes from a study of blood T cells in healthy people across ages. Study results and limitations: Age showed a roughly linear inverse relationship with TCR beta diversity per million T cells. No conclusive comparison of naive versus antigen-experienced cells was possible with unsorted PBMCs.

Collection of around 10 milliliters of peripheral blood was performed for each donor. Researchers report isolating at least 6 million PBMCs per sample. The CDR3 runs to 13 residues. Trimming took 11 bases from V and 5 from J; bases not matched to a gene: 12. Germline V gives CDR1 MDHEN, CDR2 SYDVKM. The clonotype originates from a man of 80 years or more in good health. The chain carries TRBV28 and TRBJ2-7; 7 bases are a match to TRBD2. Material for sequencing was blood. The CDR3 sequence: CAGARGGSHEQYF. Here the CDR3 DNA reads TGTGCCGGCGCCCGGGGAGGGTCCCACGAGCAGTACTTC.